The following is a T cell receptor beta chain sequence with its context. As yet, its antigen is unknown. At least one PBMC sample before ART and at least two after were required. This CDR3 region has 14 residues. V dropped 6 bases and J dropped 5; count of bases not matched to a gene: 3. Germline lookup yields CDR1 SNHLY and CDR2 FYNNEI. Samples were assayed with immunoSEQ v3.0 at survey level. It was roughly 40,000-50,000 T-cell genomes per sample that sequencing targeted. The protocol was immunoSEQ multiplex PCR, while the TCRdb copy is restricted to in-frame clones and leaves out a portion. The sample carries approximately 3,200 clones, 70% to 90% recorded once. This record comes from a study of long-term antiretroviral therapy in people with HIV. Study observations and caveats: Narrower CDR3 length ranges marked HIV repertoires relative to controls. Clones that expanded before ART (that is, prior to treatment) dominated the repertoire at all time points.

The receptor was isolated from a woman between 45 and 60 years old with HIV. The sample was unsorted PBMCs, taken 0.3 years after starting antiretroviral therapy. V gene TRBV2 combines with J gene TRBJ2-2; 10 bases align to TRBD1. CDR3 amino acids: CASRGTGVTGELFF. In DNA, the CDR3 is TGTGCCAGCAGGGGGACAGGGGTTACCGGGGAGCTGTTTTTT.